This T cell receptor (beta chain) was sequenced in a study of cytomegalovirus exposure and HLA in healthy donors. Study-level background: Tens of millions of unique TCRs, all from HLA-typed donors, were included in an early release of the data.

General observations from the study: It was reportedly the case that the classifier diagnosed cytomegalovirus status with high specificity and sensitivity.

For this clone: What it binds is not known. A junction end diverges from the germline sequence, so it may reflect a read error.

The study ran its PCR with 60 Vbeta and 13 Jbeta primers. TCRdb's table, derived via immunoSEQ multiplex PCR, lists solely in-frame clones and lacks some. This repertoire shows 150,000 to 200,000 clones, about 78% found once; its top ten account for more than 2%. The sample taken for sequencing was PBMCs. The clonotype was recovered from a man aged 60 to 69 in good health and CMV-seronegative.

The CDR3 sequence: CASSEAAPGNEQLF. In nucleotides, the CDR3 is TGTGCCAGCAGTGAAGCGGCTCCGGGAAATGAGCAGCTCTTC. The V call is TRBV2, the J call TRBJ2-1, with a possible D match to TRBD2 (5 bases). The germline V gene encodes CDR1 SNHLY and CDR2 FYNNEI. The CDR3 extends over 14 amino acids.